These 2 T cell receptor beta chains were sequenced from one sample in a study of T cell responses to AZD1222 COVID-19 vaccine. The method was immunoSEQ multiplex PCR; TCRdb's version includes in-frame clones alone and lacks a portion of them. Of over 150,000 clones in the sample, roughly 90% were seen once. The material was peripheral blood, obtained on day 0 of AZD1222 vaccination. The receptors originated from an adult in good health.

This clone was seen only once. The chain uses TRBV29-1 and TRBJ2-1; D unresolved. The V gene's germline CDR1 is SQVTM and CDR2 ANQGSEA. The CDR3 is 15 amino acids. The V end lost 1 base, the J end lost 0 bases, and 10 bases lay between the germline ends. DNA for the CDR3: TGCAGCGTTGAAGGGGGAAAGAGCTCCTACAATGAGCAGTTCTTC. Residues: CSVEGGKSSYNEQFF.

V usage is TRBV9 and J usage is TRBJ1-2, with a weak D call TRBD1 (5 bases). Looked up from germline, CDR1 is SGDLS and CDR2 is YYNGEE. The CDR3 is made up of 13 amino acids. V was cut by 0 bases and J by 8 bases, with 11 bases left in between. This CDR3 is CASSVDGGDGYTF. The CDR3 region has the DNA TGTGCCAGCAGCGTAGACGGTGGGGACGGCTACACCTTC.